One T cell receptor beta chain is described in this entry. The antigen is not known. This sample was included in a study of OX40 agonist ivuxolimab in advanced cancers. As for the study in general: Those enrolled were 70% to 85% male, with a mean age of about 60 years and ages from about 20 to 85. Three patients showed partial responses: one hepatocellular carcinoma and two cutaneous melanoma cases.

Sequencing used immunoSEQ multiplex PCR; TCRdb keeps in-frame clones, though not all of them. The table lists roughly 100,000 clones, around 94% of them singletons, with around 0.28% in the top ten. Study conclusions and caveats: Antigens targeted by the expanded peripheral T cells were not determined.

The CDR3 spans 14 residues. Trimming cost V 6 bases and J 0 bases, with 9 bases left between them. CDR1 and CDR2 from the germline V gene are SGHDN and FVKESK. The source material was CD4+ or CD8+ T cells sorted from blood, sampled in a trial of the OX40 agonist ivuxolimab. This receptor was obtained from an adult with an advanced solid tumor such as melanoma, head and neck, liver or kidney cancer. J is TRBJ1-3 and V is TRBV14; unclear D gene. The DNA of the CDR3 is TGTGCCAGCAGTCCCTCCTACTCTGGAAACACCATATATTTT. Protein: CASSPSYSGNTIYF.